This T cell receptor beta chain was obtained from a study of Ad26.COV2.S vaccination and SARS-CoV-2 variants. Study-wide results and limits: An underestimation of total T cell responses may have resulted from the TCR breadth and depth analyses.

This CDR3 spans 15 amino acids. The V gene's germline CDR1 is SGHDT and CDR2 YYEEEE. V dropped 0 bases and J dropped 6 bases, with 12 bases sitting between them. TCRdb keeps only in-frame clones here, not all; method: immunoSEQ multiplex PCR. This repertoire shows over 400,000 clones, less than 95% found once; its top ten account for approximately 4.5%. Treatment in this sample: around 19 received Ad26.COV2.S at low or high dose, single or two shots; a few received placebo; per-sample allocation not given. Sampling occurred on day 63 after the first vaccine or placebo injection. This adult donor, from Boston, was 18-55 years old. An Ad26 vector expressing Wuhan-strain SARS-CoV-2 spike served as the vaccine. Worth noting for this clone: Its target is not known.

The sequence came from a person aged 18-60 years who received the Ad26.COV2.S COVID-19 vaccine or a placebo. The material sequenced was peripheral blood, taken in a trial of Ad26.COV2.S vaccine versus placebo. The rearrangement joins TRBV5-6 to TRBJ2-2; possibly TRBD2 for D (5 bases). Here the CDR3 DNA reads TGTGCCAGCAGCTTGGGAACTAGTTATCCCGGGGAGCTGTTTTTT. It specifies CASSLGTSYPGELFF. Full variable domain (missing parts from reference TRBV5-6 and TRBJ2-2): DAGVTQSPTHLIKTRGQQVTLRCSPKSGHDTVSWYQQALGQGPQFIFQYYEEEERQRGNFPDRFSGHQFPNYSSELNVNALLLGDSALYLCASSLGTSYPGELFFGEGSRLTVL.